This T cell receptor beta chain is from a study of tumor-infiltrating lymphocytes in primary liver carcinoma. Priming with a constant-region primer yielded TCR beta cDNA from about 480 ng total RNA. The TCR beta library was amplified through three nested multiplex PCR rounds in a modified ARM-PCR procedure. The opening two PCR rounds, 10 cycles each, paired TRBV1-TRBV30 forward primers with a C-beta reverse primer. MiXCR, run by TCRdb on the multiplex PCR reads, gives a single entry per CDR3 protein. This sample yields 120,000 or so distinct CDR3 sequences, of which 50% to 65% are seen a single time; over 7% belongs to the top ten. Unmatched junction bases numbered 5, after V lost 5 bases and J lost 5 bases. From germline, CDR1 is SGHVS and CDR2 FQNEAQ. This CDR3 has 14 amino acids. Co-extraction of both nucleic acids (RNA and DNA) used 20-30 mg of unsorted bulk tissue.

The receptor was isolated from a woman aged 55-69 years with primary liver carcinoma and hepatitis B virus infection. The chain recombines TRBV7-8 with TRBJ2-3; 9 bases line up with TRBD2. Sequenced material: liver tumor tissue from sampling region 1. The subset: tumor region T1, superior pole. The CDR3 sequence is CASSPGREGDTQYF. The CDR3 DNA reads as TGTGCCAGCAGCCCAGGGCGGGAGGGAGATACGCAGTATTTT.